This TCR beta chain came from a study of OX40 agonist ivuxolimab in advanced cancers. Points from the study as a whole: Expanded clones were, on average, more numerous in CD8+ T cells than in CD4+. Normalized T-cell clonal expansion was also low in a subset of nonresponders.

Germline V gene sequence: CDR1 MNHNY, CDR2 SVGAGI (reference sequence). The CDR3 sequence is 15 residues long. Between the trimmed V and J ends, which lost 7 bases and 4 bases, there was a span of 19 bases. Autoimmune disease history or systemic immunosuppression led to patient exclusion. Sequenced by immunoSEQ multiplex PCR; TCRdb stores in-frame clones only, minus some. The data show roughly 36,000 clones, roughly 90% seen once. About this clone: Antigen unknown.

V and J are TRBV6-6 and TRBJ1-2; D is perhaps TRBD1 (5 bases). The sequenced sample was CD4+ or CD8+ T cells sorted from blood, obtained in a trial of the OX40 agonist ivuxolimab. The TCR comes from an adult with an advanced solid tumor such as melanoma, head and neck, liver or kidney cancer. The CDR3 DNA reads as TGTGCCAGCAAGAACAGCCCAGGGAGGGTCTATGGCTACACCTTC. Its translation: CASKNSPGRVYGYTF.